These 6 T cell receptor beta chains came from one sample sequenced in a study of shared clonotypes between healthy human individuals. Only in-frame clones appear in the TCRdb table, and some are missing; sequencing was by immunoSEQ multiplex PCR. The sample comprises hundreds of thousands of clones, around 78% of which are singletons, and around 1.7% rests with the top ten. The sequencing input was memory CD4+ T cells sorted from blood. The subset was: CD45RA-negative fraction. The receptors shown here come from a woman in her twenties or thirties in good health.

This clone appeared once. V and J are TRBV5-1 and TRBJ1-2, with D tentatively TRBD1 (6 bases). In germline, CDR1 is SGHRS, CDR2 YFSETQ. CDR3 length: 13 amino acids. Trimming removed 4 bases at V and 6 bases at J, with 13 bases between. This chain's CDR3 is CASSVGHLNGYTF. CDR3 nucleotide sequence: TGCGCCAGCAGCGTGGGACACCTTAATGGCTACACCTTC.

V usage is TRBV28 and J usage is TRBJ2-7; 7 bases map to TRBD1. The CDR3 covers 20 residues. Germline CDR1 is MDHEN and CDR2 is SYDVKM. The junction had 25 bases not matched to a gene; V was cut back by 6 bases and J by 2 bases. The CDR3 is CASSPFFPSGQKRITYEQYF. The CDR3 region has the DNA TGTGCCAGCAGCCCGTTTTTCCCCTCGGGACAGAAGCGAATAACCTACGAGCAGTACTTC.

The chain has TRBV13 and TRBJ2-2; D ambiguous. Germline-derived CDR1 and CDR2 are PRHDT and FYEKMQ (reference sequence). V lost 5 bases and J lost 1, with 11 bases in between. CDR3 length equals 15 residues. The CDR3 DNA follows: TGTGCCAGCAGCCAGAGACCCAGGAACACCGGGGAGCTGTTTTTT. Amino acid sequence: CASSQRPRNTGELFF.

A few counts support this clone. The CDR3 region is CASSWAVVSTDTQYF. Written as DNA, the CDR3 is TGCGCCAGCAGCTGGGCCGTGGTGAGCACAGATACGCAGTATTTT. This sequence joins TRBV5-1 and TRBJ2-3; D uncertain. Germline V lookup: CDR1 SGHRS, CDR2 YFSETQ. Deletions cut 3 bases from V and 0 bases from J, with 11 bases between. This CDR3 region has 15 residues.

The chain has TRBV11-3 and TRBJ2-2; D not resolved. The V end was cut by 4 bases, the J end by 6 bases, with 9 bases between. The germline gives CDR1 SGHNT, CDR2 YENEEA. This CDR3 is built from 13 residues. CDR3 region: CASSSKVPGELFF. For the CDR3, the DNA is TGTGCCAGCAGCTCCAAGGTGCCCGGGGAGCTGTTTTTT.

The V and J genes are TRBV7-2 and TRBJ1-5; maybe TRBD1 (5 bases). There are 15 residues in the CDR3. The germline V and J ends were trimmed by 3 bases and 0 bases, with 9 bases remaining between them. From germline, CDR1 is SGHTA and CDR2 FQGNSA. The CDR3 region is CASSLQGYSNQPQHF. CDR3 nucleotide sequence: TGTGCCAGCAGCTTGCAGGGATATAGCAATCAGCCCCAGCATTTT.